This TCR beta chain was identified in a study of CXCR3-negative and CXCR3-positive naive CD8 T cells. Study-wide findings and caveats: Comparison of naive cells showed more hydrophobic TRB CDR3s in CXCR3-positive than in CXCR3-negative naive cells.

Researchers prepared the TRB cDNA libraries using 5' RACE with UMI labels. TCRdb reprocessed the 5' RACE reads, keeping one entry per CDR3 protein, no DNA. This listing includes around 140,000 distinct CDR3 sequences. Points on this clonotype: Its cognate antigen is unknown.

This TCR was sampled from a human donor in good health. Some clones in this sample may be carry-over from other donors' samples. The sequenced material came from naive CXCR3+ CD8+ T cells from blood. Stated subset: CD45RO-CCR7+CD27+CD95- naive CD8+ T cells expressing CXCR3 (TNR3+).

CDR3 sequence: CSVELIAGVGETQYF. This chain connects TRBV29-1 to TRBJ2-5; there is no DNA to check the TCRdb D call of TRBD2. This CDR3 contains 15 residues. Germline V CDR1 and CDR2: SQVTM, ANQGSEA.